A single sample gave rise to the 2 T cell receptor beta chains below, sequenced in a study of OX40 agonist ivuxolimab in advanced cancers. This table comes from immunoSEQ multiplex PCR, and its TCRdb copy is limited to in-frame clones, with some not included. This table holds about 60,000 clones, roughly 87% found once. Sequencing used CD4+ or CD8+ T cells sorted from blood, obtained in a trial of the OX40 agonist ivuxolimab. These receptors were collected from an adult with an advanced solid tumor such as melanoma, head and neck, liver or kidney cancer.

The V and J genes are TRBV30 and TRBJ2-7; 8 bases map to TRBD2. Germline V CDR1 and CDR2: GTSNPN, SVGIG (reference sequence). The V gene end was trimmed by 2 bases and the J gene end by 2 bases; junction bases not matched to a gene: 14. The CDR3 loop spans 17 amino acids. The CDR3 DNA sequence: TGTGCCTGGAGTCCTCCCCCCCGACTAGCGAGAACCTACGAGCAGTACTTC. Translating gives CAWSPPPRLARTYEQYF.

CDR3 bases: TGTGCCAGCAGCTTAGTCGCGGGAGTCGGGACCCAGTACTTC. Amino acid sequence: CASSLVAGVGTQYF. The chain uses TRBV7-6 and TRBJ2-5; 7 nucleotides match TRBD2. This CDR3 is 14 amino acids long. CDR1 is SGHVS and CDR2 is FNYEAQ in the germline V gene. The V and J ends lost 1 base and 7 bases, in that order; junction bases with no gene match: 6.